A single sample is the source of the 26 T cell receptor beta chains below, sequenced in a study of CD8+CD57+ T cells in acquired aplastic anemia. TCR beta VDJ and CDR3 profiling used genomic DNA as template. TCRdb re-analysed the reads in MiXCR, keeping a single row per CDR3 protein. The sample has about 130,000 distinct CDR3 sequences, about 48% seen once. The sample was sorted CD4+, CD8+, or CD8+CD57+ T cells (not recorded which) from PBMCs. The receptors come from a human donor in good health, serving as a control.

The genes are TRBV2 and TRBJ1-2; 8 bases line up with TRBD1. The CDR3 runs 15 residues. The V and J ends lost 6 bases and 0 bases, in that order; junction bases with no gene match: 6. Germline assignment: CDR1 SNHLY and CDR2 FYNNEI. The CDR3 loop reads CASSRGLHSNYGYTF. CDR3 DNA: TGTGCCAGCAGCAGGGGGCTTCATTCTAACTATGGCTACACCTTC.

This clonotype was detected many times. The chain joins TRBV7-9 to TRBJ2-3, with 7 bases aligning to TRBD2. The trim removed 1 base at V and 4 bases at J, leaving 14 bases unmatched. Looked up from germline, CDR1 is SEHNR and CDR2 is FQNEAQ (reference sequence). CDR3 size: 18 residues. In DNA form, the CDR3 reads TGTGCCAGCAGCTTAGTTGTACGAGCGGGGCAGGTACCAGATACGCAGTATTTT. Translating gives CASSLVVRAGQVPDTQYF.

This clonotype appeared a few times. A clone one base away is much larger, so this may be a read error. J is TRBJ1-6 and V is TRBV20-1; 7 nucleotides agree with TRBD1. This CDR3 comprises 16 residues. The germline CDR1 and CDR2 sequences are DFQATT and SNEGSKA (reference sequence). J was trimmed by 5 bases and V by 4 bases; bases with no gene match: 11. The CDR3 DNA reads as TGCAGTGCTACAGCTCGAGGGGACAGTCATAATTCACCCCTCCACTTT. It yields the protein CSATARGDSHNSPLHF.

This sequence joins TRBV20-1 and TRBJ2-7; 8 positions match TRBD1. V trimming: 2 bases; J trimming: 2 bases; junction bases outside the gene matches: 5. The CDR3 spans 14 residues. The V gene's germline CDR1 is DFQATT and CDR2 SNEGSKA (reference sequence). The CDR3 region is CSARPPGGTYEQYF. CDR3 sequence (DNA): TGCAGTGCTAGACCCCCAGGGGGCACCTACGAGCAGTACTTC.

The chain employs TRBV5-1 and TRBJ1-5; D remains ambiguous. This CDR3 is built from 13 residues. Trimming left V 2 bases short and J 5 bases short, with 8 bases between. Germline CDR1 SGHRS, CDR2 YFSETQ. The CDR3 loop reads CASSFEGDQPQHF. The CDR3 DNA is TGCGCCAGCAGCTTTGAGGGAGATCAGCCCCAGCATTTT. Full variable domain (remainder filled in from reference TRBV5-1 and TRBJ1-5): KAGVTQTPRYLIKTRGQQVTLSCSPISGHRSVSWYQQTPGQGLQFLFEYFSETQRNKGNFPGRFSGRQFSNSRSEMNVSTLELGDSALYLCASSFEGDQPQHFGDGTRLSIL.

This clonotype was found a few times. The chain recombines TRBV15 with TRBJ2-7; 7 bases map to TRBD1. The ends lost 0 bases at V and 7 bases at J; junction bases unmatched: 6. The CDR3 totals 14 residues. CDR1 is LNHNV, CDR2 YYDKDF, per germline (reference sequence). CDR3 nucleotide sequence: TGTGCCACCAGCAGAGATCGACAGGGCGGGGAGCAGTACTTC. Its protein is CATSRDRQGGEQYF.

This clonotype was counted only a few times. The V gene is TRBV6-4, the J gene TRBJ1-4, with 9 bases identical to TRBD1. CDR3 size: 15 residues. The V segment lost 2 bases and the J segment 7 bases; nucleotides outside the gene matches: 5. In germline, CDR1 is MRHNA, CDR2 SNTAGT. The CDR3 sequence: CASSDRGTGSEKLFF. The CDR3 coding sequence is TGTGCCAGCAGTGACCGGGGGACAGGGAGTGAAAAACTGTTTTTT.

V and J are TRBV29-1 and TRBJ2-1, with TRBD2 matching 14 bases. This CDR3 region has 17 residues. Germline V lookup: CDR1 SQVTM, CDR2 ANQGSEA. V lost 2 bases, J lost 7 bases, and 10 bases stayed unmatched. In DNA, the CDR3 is TGCAGCGTTGAAAGCCGACTAGCGGGGGGGGCCGGTAATGAGCAGTTCTTC. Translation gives CSVESRLAGGAGNEQFF.

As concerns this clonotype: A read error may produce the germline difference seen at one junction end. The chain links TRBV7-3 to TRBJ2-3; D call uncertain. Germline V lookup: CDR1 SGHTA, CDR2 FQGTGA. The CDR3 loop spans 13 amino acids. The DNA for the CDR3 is TGCGCCAGCAGCCTAGGAGCCGCAGATACGCAGTATTTT. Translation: CASSLGAADTQYF.

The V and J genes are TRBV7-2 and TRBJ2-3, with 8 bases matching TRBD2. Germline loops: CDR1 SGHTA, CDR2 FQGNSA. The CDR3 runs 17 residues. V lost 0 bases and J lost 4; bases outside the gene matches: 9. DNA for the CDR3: TGTGCCAGCAGCTTAGCCCCGGGACTAGGGTCTGCAGATACGCAGTATTTT. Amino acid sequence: CASSLAPGLGSADTQYF.

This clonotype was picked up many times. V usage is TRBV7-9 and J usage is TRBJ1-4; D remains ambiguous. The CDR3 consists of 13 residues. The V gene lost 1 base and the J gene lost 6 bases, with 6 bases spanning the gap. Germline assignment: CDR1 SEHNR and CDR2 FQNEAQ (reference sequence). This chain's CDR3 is CASSLGRHEKLFF. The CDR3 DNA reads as TGTGCCAGCAGCTTAGGGAGGCATGAAAAACTGTTTTTT.

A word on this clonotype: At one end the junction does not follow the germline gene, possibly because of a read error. The CDR3 region is CSVPHPGSYGYIF. The CDR3 coding sequence is TGCAGCGTTCCGCATCCGGGCTCCTATGGCTACATCTTC. This rearrangement joins TRBV29-1 to TRBJ1-2; no clear D gene. The CDR3 is 13 amino acids. Germline V gives CDR1 SQVTM, CDR2 ANQGSEA.

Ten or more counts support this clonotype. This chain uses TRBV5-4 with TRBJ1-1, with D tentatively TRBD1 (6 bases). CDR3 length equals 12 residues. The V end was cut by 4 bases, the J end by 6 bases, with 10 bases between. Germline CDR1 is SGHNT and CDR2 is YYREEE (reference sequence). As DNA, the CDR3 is TGTGCCAGCAGCCAGGGGCTCGCTGAAGCTTTCTTT. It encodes CASSQGLAEAFF.

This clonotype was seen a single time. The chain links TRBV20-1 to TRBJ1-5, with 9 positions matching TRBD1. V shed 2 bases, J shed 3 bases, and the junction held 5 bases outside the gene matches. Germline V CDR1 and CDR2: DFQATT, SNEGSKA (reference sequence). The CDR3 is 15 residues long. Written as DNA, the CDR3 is TGCAGTGCTAGAAGTGGGACAGGGAACAATCAGCCCCAGCATTTT. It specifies CSARSGTGNNQPQHF.

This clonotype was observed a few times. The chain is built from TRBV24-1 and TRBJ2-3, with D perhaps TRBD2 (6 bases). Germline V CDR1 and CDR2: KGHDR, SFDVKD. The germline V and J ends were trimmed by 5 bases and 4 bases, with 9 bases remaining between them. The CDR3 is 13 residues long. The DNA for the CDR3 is TGTGCCACCAGTGCGGAGGGACCAGATACGCAGTATTTT. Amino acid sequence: CATSAEGPDTQYF.

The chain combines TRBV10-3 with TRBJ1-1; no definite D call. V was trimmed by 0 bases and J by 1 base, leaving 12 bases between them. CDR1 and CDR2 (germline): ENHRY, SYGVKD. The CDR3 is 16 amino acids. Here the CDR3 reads CAISESRWQPNTEAFF. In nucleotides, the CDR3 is TGTGCCATCAGTGAGTCGAGGTGGCAACCGAACACTGAAGCTTTCTTT.

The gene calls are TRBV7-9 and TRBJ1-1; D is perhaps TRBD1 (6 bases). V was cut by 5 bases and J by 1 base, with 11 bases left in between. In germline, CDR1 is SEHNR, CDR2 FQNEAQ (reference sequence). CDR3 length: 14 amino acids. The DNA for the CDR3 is TGTGCCAGCAGCGCACAGGGCCCGAACACTGAAGCTTTCTTT. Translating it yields CASSAQGPNTEAFF.

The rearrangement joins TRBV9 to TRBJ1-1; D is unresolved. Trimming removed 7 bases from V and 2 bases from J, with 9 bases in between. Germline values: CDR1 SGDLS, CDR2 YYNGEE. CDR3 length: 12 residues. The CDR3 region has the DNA TGTGCCAGCTCACATGGAAACACTGAAGCTTTCTTT. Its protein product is CASSHGNTEAFF.

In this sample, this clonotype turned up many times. The CDR3 loop reads CASSERRGSSDTQYF. CDR3 nucleotide sequence: TGTGCCAGCAGCGAAAGGAGGGGTAGTTCAGATACGCAGTATTTT. The rearrangement joins TRBV7-9 to TRBJ2-3; the D gene is possibly TRBD2 (6 bases). The ends were cut back, 5 bases at V and 4 bases at J, with 16 bases in the middle. There are 15 residues in the CDR3. Per germline, CDR1 SEHNR and CDR2 FQNEAQ (reference sequence).

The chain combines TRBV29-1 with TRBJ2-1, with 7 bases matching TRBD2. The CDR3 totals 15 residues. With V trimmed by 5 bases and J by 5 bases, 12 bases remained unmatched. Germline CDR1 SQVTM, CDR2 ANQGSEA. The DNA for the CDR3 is TGCAGCGTTCTCGGGGAGGGAGGCTTGGACAATGAGCAGTTCTTC. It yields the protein CSVLGEGGLDNEQFF.

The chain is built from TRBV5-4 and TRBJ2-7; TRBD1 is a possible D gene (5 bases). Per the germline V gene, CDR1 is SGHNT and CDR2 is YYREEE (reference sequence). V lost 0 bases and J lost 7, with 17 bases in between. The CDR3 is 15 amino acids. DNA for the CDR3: TGTGCCAGCAGCTTGGGCCAGGGCCGTACGATGGAGCAGTACTTC. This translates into CASSLGQGRTMEQYF.

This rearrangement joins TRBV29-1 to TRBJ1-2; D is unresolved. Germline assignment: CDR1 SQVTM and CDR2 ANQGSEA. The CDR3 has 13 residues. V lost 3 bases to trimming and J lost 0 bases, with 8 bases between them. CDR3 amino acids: CSVDSHSNYGYTF. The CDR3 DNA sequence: TGCAGCGTTGACAGCCACTCTAACTATGGCTACACCTTC.

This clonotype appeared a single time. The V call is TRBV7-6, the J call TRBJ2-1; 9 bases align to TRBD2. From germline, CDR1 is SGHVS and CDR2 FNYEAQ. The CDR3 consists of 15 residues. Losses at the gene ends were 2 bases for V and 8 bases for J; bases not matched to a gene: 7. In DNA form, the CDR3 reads TGTGCCAGCAGCTTATCAGGCGGGGGGGCTTATGAGCAGTTCTTC. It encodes CASSLSGGGAYEQFF. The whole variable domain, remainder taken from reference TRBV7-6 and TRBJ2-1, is GAGVSQSPRYKVTKRGQDVALRCDPISGHVSLYWYRQALGQGPEFLTYFNYEAQQDKSGLPNDRFSAERPEGSISTLTIQRTEQRDSAMYRCASSLSGGGAYEQFFGPGTRLTVL.

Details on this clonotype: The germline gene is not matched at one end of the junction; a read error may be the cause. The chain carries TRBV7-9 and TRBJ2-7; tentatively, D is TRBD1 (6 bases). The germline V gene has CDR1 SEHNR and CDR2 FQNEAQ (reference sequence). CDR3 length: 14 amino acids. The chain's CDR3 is CANSSRGTSYEQYF. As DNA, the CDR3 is TGTGCCAACAGCTCGAGGGGGACAAGCTACGAGCAATACTTC.

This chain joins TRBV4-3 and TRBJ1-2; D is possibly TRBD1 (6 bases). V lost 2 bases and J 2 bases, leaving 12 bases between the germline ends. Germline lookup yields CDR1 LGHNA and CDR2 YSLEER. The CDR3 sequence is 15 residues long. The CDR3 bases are TGCGCCAGCAGCCAATACGGGGGCAGCAACTATGGCTACACCTTC. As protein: CASSQYGGSNYGYTF.

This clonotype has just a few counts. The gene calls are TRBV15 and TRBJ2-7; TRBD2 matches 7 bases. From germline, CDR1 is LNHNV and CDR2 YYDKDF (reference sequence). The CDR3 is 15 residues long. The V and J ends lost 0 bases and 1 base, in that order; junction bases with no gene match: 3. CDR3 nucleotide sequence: TGTGCCACCAGCAGAGAAGCGGGGCTATCCTACGAGCAGTACTTC. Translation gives CATSREAGLSYEQYF.